This T cell receptor (beta chain) was captured in a study of radiation and T cells in renal cell carcinoma. The sample's time point: baseline pretreatment blood. Treatment: 15 Gy SBRT to primary tumor, nephrectomy 4 weeks later. In germline, CDR1 is SEHNR, CDR2 FQNEAQ (reference sequence). The CDR3 sequence is 12 residues long. Trimming left V 1 base short and J 6 bases short, with 7 bases between. Produced via immunoSEQ multiplex PCR; TCRdb's table is partial and in-frame only. The data contain approximately 110,000 clones, 82% of them seen just once; the ten biggest clones take up around 2.8%. Study-level findings and limits: Baseline intratumoral clonotype presence is unknown without pretreatment biopsies. In blood, top tumor clones expanded by 2 weeks, shrinking by 4.

This clone was seen only once. What it binds is unknown. The chain uses TRBV7-9 and TRBJ2-7, with a possible D match to TRBD1 (6 bases). This receptor was identified in a woman in her sixties or seventies with renal cell carcinoma. The specimen comprised blood, sampled from a patient whose treatment included radiotherapy and nephrectomy. The CDR3 DNA follows: TGTGCCAGCAGCTTAGGCAGGGGCGAGCAGTACTTC. It yields the protein CASSLGRGEQYF.